What follows are 17 T cell receptor beta chains derived from one specimen sequenced in a study of Ad26.COV2.S vaccination and SARS-CoV-2 variants. Sequencing was performed with immunoSEQ multiplex PCR; in TCRdb, only in-frame clones are kept and a portion is missing. The sample contains around 340,000 clones, around 90% of which appear only once. Treatment here: roughly 20 received Ad26.COV2.S at low or high dose, single or two shots; about 5 received placebo; per-sample allocation not given. Day 63 following the first vaccine or placebo injection was when the samples were taken. Sequencing used peripheral blood, obtained in a trial of Ad26.COV2.S vaccine versus placebo. These receptors were collected from a person aged 18-60 years who received the Ad26.COV2.S COVID-19 vaccine or a placebo.

J is TRBJ1-1 and V is TRBV5-4; 7 positions agree with TRBD1. V was pared by 4 bases and J by 0 bases, with 3 bases of the junction left unmatched. This CDR3 is 14 amino acids long. Germline CDR1 and CDR2: SGHNT and YYREEE (reference sequence). The CDR3 region is CASSVGQLNTEAFF. In DNA, the CDR3 is TGTGCCAGCAGCGTGGGACAGCTGAACACTGAAGCTTTCTTT.

The rearrangement uses TRBV30 and TRBJ2-1; TRBD1 agrees at 11 bases. Germline V gene sequence: CDR1 GTSNPN, CDR2 SVGIG (reference sequence). The CDR3 contains 14 residues. Trimming at V came to 2 bases and at J to 8 bases, leaving 5 bases not matched to a gene. The CDR3 loop is CAWSIGQGADEQFF. The CDR3 bases are TGTGCCTGGAGTATAGGACAGGGGGCTGATGAGCAGTTCTTC.

The chain employs TRBV16 and TRBJ1-1, with 7 bases that match TRBD1. Germline lookup yields CDR1 KGHSY and CDR2 FQNENV. There are 15 residues in the CDR3. With V trimmed by 6 bases and J by 4 bases, 11 bases remained unmatched. For the CDR3, the DNA is TGTGCCAGCAGTACAAGACAGGGATCGTCCACTGAAGCTTTCTTT. The encoded protein is CASSTRQGSSTEAFF.

The V call is TRBV12-3 or TRBV12-4, the J call TRBJ2-7; 7 bases fit TRBD2. The CDR3 consists of 12 residues. The ends lost 5 bases at V and 8 bases at J; junction bases unmatched: 6. The CDR3 bases are TGTGCCAGCAGTAGGGACTATGCGAAGCAGTACTTC. It translates to CASSRDYAKQYF.

The gene calls are TRBV19 and TRBJ1-2; a weak D match, TRBD1 (5 bases). This CDR3 has 13 residues. Between the trimmed V and J ends, which lost 7 bases and 0 bases, there was a span of 9 bases. Germline V gene data show CDR1 as LNHDA and CDR2 as SQIVND (reference sequence). The CDR3 bases are TGTGCCAGTAAGACAGCCGCTAACTATGGCTACACCTTC. Protein product: CASKTAANYGYTF.

This clone was recorded only once. This rearrangement joins TRBV7-9 to TRBJ2-1; D may be TRBD2 (6 bases). The CDR3 sequence is 16 residues long. Germline lookup yields CDR1 SEHNR and CDR2 FQNEAQ (reference sequence). The V and J ends lost 4 bases and 2 bases respectively, with 15 bases between them. CDR3 DNA sequence: TGTGCCAGCAGCTCTCAAGGGTTAGCGGCCTACAATGAGCAGTTCTTC. It yields the protein CASSSQGLAAYNEQFF.

The CDR3 nucleotides read TGCAGCGTTGTCGGCGGAATAGACACCGGGGAGCTGTTTTTT. Its protein is CSVVGGIDTGELFF. V and J are TRBV29-1 and TRBJ2-2, with D hard to call. The germline V gene encodes CDR1 SQVTM and CDR2 ANQGSEA. CDR3 length: 14 residues. Trimming stripped 4 bases from V and 3 bases from J, with 12 bases between.

The V gene is TRBV6-5, the J gene TRBJ2-7; 9 bases agree with TRBD1. CDR3 length: 14 residues. J was trimmed by 3 bases and V by 6 bases; bases with no gene match: 6. Looked up from germline, CDR1 is MNHEY and CDR2 is SVGAGI. The DNA of the CDR3 is TGTGCCAGCAGCGGACAGGGGACTAACTACGAGCAGTACTTC. The encoded protein is CASSGQGTNYEQYF.

The J gene is TRBJ2-1, the V gene TRBV5-4; tentatively, D is TRBD1 (6 bases). Per the germline V gene, CDR1 is SGHNT and CDR2 is YYREEE (reference sequence). This CDR3 contains 14 residues. Between the trimmed V and J ends, which lost 1 base and 9 bases, there was a span of 14 bases. The CDR3 loop reads CASSLYRVDGEQFF. CDR3 in DNA: TGTGCCAGCAGCTTGTACAGGGTGGACGGTGAGCAGTTCTTC. The whole variable domain, remainder taken from reference TRBV5-4 and TRBJ2-1, is ETGVTQSPTHLIKTRGQQVTLRCSSQSGHNTVSWYQQALGQGPQFIFQYYREEENGRGNFPPRFSGLQFPNYSSELNVNALELDDSALYLCASSLYRVDGEQFFGPGTRLTVL.

This chain uses TRBV4-2 with TRBJ1-5, with D possibly TRBD1 on 6 matching bases. V lost 0 bases, J lost 6 bases, and 12 bases lay in between. This CDR3 contains 15 residues. Per germline, CDR1 LGHNA and CDR2 YNFKEQ. The CDR3 bases are TGTGCCAGCAGCCAAGATGCAGGGGATCGTCAGCCCCAGCATTTT. It translates to CASSQDAGDRQPQHF.

The count of this clone is one. The genes are TRBV28 and TRBJ1-2, with no clear D. V lost 0 bases to trimming and J lost 2 bases, with 10 bases between them. The V gene's germline CDR1 is MDHEN and CDR2 SYDVKM. The CDR3 length is 15 residues. Here the CDR3 DNA reads TGTGCCAGCAGTTTATGGTCAGCACCCAACTATGGCTACACCTTC. This encodes CASSLWSAPNYGYTF.

The rearrangement uses TRBV28 and TRBJ2-5, with TRBD2 as a possible D gene (6 bases). CDR3 size: 13 residues. Germline-derived CDR1 and CDR2 are MDHEN and SYDVKM. V lost 6 bases and J 5 bases, leaving 13 bases between the germline ends. CDR3: CASRTLAEETQYF. In DNA form, the CDR3 reads TGTGCCAGCAGGACCTTAGCGGAGGAGACCCAGTACTTC.

The chain recombines TRBV28 with TRBJ2-7; a possible D gene is TRBD2 (6 bases). Germline V gene sequence: CDR1 MDHEN, CDR2 SYDVKM. The CDR3 has 14 residues. V shed 3 bases and J shed 6 bases, with 15 bases lying between them. The chain's CDR3 is CASSLEGVFPEQYF. As DNA, the CDR3 is TGTGCCAGCAGTTTGGAGGGAGTCTTCCCCGAGCAGTACTTC.

The chain joins TRBV9 to TRBJ1-6; 7 nucleotides line up with TRBD1. Germline V gives CDR1 SGDLS, CDR2 YYNGEE. V shed 3 bases, J shed 0 bases, and the junction held 6 bases outside the gene matches. The length of the CDR3 is 17 residues. The CDR3 sequence: CASSDPGGSSYNSPLHF. The CDR3 DNA follows: TGTGCCAGCAGCGATCCAGGGGGGAGCTCCTATAATTCACCCCTCCACTTT.

J is TRBJ2-3 and V is TRBV7-3; tentative D call: TRBD2 (6 bases). The CDR3 sequence is 16 residues long. The germline V and J ends were trimmed by 2 bases and 0 bases, with 12 bases remaining between them. Germline V gives CDR1 SGHTA, CDR2 FQGTGA. CDR3 coding DNA: TGTGCCAGCAGCTTAGAGCTAGCGAGAAGCACAGATACGCAGTATTTT. Translation: CASSLELARSTDTQYF.

The V call is TRBV27, the J call TRBJ1-5; the D is unclear. The germline CDR1 and CDR2 sequences are MNHEY and SMNVEV (reference sequence). V shed 2 bases and J shed 0 bases, with 8 bases lying between them. The CDR3 sequence is 15 residues long. The CDR3 spells CASSLAGYSNQPQHF. The DNA of the CDR3 is TGTGCCAGCAGTTTAGCAGGATATAGCAATCAGCCCCAGCATTTT.

This clone came up a few times. V usage is TRBV6-2 or TRBV6-3 and J usage is TRBJ1-1; D not certain. V dropped 4 bases and J dropped 4 bases, with 16 bases sitting between them. Per germline, CDR1 MNHEY and CDR2 SVGEGT. This CDR3 has 15 amino acids. The CDR3 loop is CASSSTGSRGTEAFF. CDR3 nucleotides: TGTGCCAGCAGTTCCACCGGGTCGCGGGGCACTGAAGCTTTCTTT.